The 16 T cell receptor beta chains below were found in one sample sequenced in a study of blood T cell repertoires in COVID-19 (TCRdb year 2020). Libraries came from the immunoSEQ multiplex PCR assay. The clones in this table, taken by TCRdb from immuneACCESS, are in-frame only. Not every clone is retained; where verified, under half of the shortfall comes from an unresolved V gene, and the cause of the rest is unknown. Present in this sample are 40,000 to 50,000 clones, roughly four fifths of which were seen just once. The ten largest account for approximately 43% of the sample. The sequencing input was peripheral blood. All receptors derive from a woman at least 80 years old with acute or convalescent COVID-19.

V usage is TRBV6-4 and J usage is TRBJ2-5, with TRBD2 identical over 10 bases. V was pared by 4 bases and J by 5 bases, with 19 bases of the junction left unmatched. This CDR3 has 19 amino acids. From germline, CDR1 is MRHNA and CDR2 SNTAGT. CDR3 protein: CASSVRLAGDVCGLETQYF. The CDR3 region has the DNA TGTGCCAGCAGTGTTCGGCTAGCGGGGGATGTTTGTGGACTGGAGACCCAGTACTTC.

This clone was seen a handful of times. Here the CDR3 DNA reads TGTGCCAGCAGCCTCCTGACAGGGGGGAACACTGAAGCTTTCTTT. Translating it yields CASSLLTGGNTEAFF. The J gene is TRBJ1-1, the V gene TRBV5-5, with TRBD1 matching over 9 bases. With 4 bases clipped from V and 1 base from J, the junction kept 5 bases outside the gene matches. Germline V gene data show CDR1 as SGHKS and CDR2 as YYEKEE (reference sequence). The CDR3 sequence is 15 residues long.

This clone was recorded once. The chain couples TRBV30 to TRBJ2-2, with 10 bases matching TRBD1. CDR3 length equals 13 residues. Germline assignment: CDR1 GTSNPN and CDR2 SVGIG (reference sequence). V lost 5 bases to trimming and J lost 7 bases; unmatched junction nucleotides: 4. CDR3 in amino acids: CAWDGQGVGELFF. The DNA of the CDR3 is TGTGCCTGGGATGGACAGGGGGTCGGGGAGCTGTTTTTT.

The chain employs TRBV30 and TRBJ1-5, with D perhaps TRBD1 (6 bases). Germline-derived CDR1 and CDR2 are GTSNPN and SVGIG (reference sequence). V lost 0 bases and J 2 bases, leaving 8 bases between the germline ends. The CDR3 has 14 residues. CDR3 loop: CAWSVQGGNQPQHF. CDR3 nucleotides: TGTGCCTGGAGTGTACAGGGTGGCAATCAGCCCCAGCATTTT.

CDR3 region: CASIRDRGTEAFF. For the CDR3, the DNA is TGTGCCAGCATCAGAGACAGGGGCACTGAAGCTTTCTTT. The chain is built from TRBV11-2 and TRBJ1-1, with 8 bases identical to TRBD1. J lost 4 bases, V lost 7 bases, and 5 bases had no gene match. The CDR3 sequence is 13 residues long. CDR1 and CDR2 from the germline V gene are SGHAT and FQNNGV.

The V gene is TRBV7-9, the J gene TRBJ1-2; possible D gene TRBD1, 5 bases. The germline V and J ends were trimmed by 5 bases and 8 bases, with 21 bases remaining between them. The V gene's germline CDR1 is SEHNR and CDR2 FQNEAQ (reference sequence). CDR3 length: 15 amino acids. The CDR3 DNA sequence: TGTGCCAGCAGCCCAGCCCCGGGCAGGGTGGAGGGCTACACCTTC. Residues: CASSPAPGRVEGYTF.

V is TRBV6-2 or TRBV6-3 and J is TRBJ2-5; D unresolved. Looked up from germline, CDR1 is MNHEY and CDR2 is SVGEGT. This CDR3 is built from 12 residues. Between the trimmed V and J ends, which lost 5 bases and 1 base, there was a span of 5 bases. The CDR3 DNA follows: TGTGCCAGCAGTGTCGGCCAAGAGACCCAGTACTTC. Translation gives CASSVGQETQYF.

This sequence joins TRBV16 and TRBJ1-3, with unresolved D. V lost 0 bases and J 3 bases, leaving 12 bases between the germline ends. The CDR3 has 16 amino acids. Germline CDR1 KGHSY, CDR2 FQNENV. CDR3 protein: CASSQSFRQDGNTIYF. CDR3 coding DNA: TGTGCCAGCAGCCAATCCTTCAGGCAAGATGGAAACACCATATATTTT. Combining the CDR3 with reference TRBV16 and TRBJ1-3 gives the whole variable domain GEEVAQTPKHLVRGEGQKAKLYCAPIKGHSYVFWYQQVLKNEFKFLISFQNENVFDETGMPKERFSAKCLPNSPCSLEIQATKLEDSAVYFCASSQSFRQDGNTIYFGEGSWLTVV.

The chain couples TRBV19 to TRBJ2-7, with TRBD1 identical over 10 bases. Germline V gene sequence: CDR1 LNHDA, CDR2 SQIVND (reference sequence). The CDR3 contains 15 residues. With V trimmed by 5 bases and J by 3 bases, 7 bases remained unmatched. The CDR3 bases are TGTGCCAGTAGTCCACGGACAGGGGGGAACTACGAGCAGTACTTC. Translation gives CASSPRTGGNYEQYF.

This clone was counted between two and nine times. This chain joins TRBV9 and TRBJ1-2, with a possible D match to TRBD1 (5 bases). Between the trimmed V and J ends, which lost 2 bases and 3 bases, there was a span of 11 bases. Germline loops: CDR1 SGDLS, CDR2 YYNGEE. This CDR3 has 14 amino acids. Here the CDR3 reads CASSVGGAYYGYTF. Here the CDR3 DNA reads TGTGCCAGCAGCGTCGGAGGGGCGTACTATGGCTACACCTTC.

The chain links TRBV7-3 to TRBJ2-1; 10 bases align to TRBD2. Losses at the gene ends were 4 bases for V and 6 bases for J; bases not matched to a gene: 3. This CDR3 has 14 amino acids. Germline V gives CDR1 SGHTA, CDR2 FQGTGA. The CDR3 region has the DNA TGTGCCAGCAGCTCCAGCGGGGGGGCCAATGAGCAGTTCTTC. It translates to CASSSSGGANEQFF.

V usage is TRBV7-2 and J usage is TRBJ2-2; tentative D call: TRBD2 (7 bases). V lost 2 bases and J lost 5, with 15 bases in between. From germline, CDR1 is SGHTA and CDR2 FQGNSA. The CDR3 extends over 16 amino acids. CDR3 DNA: TGTGCCAGCAGCTTAAATGGCGGGGGCGGGACCGGGGAGCTGTTTTTT. Translation: CASSLNGGGGTGELFF.

The rearrangement uses TRBV14 and TRBJ2-5; no reliable D call. In germline, CDR1 is SGHDN, CDR2 FVKESK. Trimming removed 4 bases at V and 0 bases at J, with 9 bases between. This CDR3 has 14 amino acids. The CDR3 here is CASSRTRNQETQYF. CDR3 coding DNA: TGTGCCAGCAGCCGCACAAGAAACCAAGAGACCCAGTACTTC.

The chain joins TRBV2 to TRBJ1-2, with D maybe TRBD1 (6 bases). Germline V gene data show CDR1 as SNHLY and CDR2 as FYNNEI. V dropped 2 bases and J dropped 0 bases, with 19 bases sitting between them. The CDR3 consists of 18 residues. Here the CDR3 DNA reads TGTGCCAGCAGTGAACGAGTCAGGGGCGGGGGGACTAACTATGGCTACACCTTC. Translating it yields CASSERVRGGGTNYGYTF.

The chain joins TRBV19 to TRBJ1-4, with 10 bases aligning to TRBD1. The CDR3 loop spans 16 amino acids. Trimming took 5 bases from V and 8 from J; bases not matched to a gene: 11. The germline CDR1 and CDR2 sequences are LNHDA and SQIVND (reference sequence). The CDR3, as DNA: TGTGCCAGTAGTCGACAGGGGGCCGCCCGTCGGGAAAAACTGTTTTTT. This encodes CASSRQGAARREKLFF.

Here the CDR3 reads CASSPGDSAQVYGYTF. For the CDR3, the DNA is TGTGCCAGCTCACCTGGGGACAGCGCCCAAGTATATGGCTACACCTTC. The rearrangement joins TRBV18 to TRBJ1-2; 7 positions match TRBD1. J was trimmed by 5 bases and V by 3 bases; bases with no gene match: 12. The CDR3 consists of 16 residues. Germline CDR1 reads KGHSH; CDR2 reads LQKENI. Complete variable domain (other parts from reference TRBV18 and TRBJ1-2): NAGVMQNPRHLVRRRGQEARLRCSPMKGHSHVYWYRQLPEEGLKFMVYLQKENIIDESGMPKERFSAEFPKEGPSILRIQQVVRGDSAAYFCASSPGDSAQVYGYTFGSGTRLTVV.